Sequencing of this TCR beta chain was carried out in a study of early stage breast cancer tumors. Only in-frame clones appear in the TCRdb table, and some are missing; sequencing was by immunoSEQ multiplex PCR. The sample carries around 40,000 clones, under 80% recorded once. Germline CDR1 and CDR2: SGHTA and FQGTGA. The CDR3 runs to 14 residues. After removal of 5 bases from V and 3 bases from J, the junction contained 3 bases not matched to a gene. General observations from the study: Compared with adjacent normal breast, tumors showed about 2.4-fold denser, more clonal T cells.

Concerning this clone itself: Its antigen is undetermined.

The TCR sequence derives from a person in their sixties with breast cancer. The V and J genes are TRBV7-3 and TRBJ2-5; 10 nucleotides match TRBD2. Input material: blood. CDR3 sequence reads: CASSPGLAKETQYF. The CDR3 DNA follows: TGTGCCAGCAGCCCGGGACTAGCGAAAGAGACCCAGTACTTC.